This T cell receptor (beta chain) emerged from a study of T-cell reconstitution after alpha-beta-depleted transplantation in children. Study results and caveats: From newly produced T cells came most of the T-cell counts and diversity one year after transplant.

Unique molecular identifiers were incorporated into the prepared TCRbeta library. TCRdb recomputed calls from the PCR reads with MiXCR, one row per CDR3 protein. The sample has about 580,000 distinct CDR3 sequences; more than 20% are singletons. This CDR3 spans 13 amino acids. Of note for this clonotype: What it binds is not known.

The receptor was isolated from a boy less than two years old who had a stem cell transplant for acute myeloid leukemia, so the T cells may come from the graft donor. The V gene is TRBV21-1, the J gene TRBJ2-7; the table gives TRBD1 as D, unverified against the DNA. TRBV21-1 is classified as a pseudogene. This specimen was PBMCs, mostly from graft donor cells, taken 360 days after TCRalphabeta/CD19-depleted stem cell transplant. CDR3 in DNA: TGTGCCAGTAAAATACAGGGGTCCTACGAGCAGTACTTC. This encodes CASKIQGSYEQYF.